This TCR beta chain was observed in a study of shared clonotypes between healthy human individuals (dated by TCRdb to 2020 to 2022). Looking at the study overall: Three men and two women, aged 18 to 49 years, made up the cohort. For each donor, three plates each were used for CD4 naive and CD4 memory, two plates were used for CD8 naive, and one plate was used for CD8 memory. Blood TCR repertoires of roughly 5 healthy adults were deeply sequenced to estimate repertoire size and the extent of clonotype sharing between individuals. To increase sequencing depth and limit assay-specific biases, TCR repertoire library preparation and sequencing were carried out by different laboratories using diverse techniques. Each donor's leukapheresis produced roughly between roughly 0.85 and 10 billion PBMCs.

The research as a whole found: Larger estimated clonotype richness was generally found for naive subsets than for memory subsets. The genetic and exposure-history diversity represented was limited by the small number of donors. Compared with non-shared clonotypes, clonotypes shared by all four sorted-subset donors had higher generation probabilities. Across a handful of donors, 4.5% to 6.5% of naive CD4, roughly 3.5% of naive CD8, about 2.3% of memory CD4, and over 0.35% of memory CD8 clonotypes were shared. Sampling was restricted to blood, and TCR repertoires in tissue are likely to differ from TCR repertoires in blood. Pairwise subsampling led to the expectation that sequencing depth would affect the degree of clonotype sharing among donors. Even with the large sequencing depth, rarefaction of the sorted-subset datasets indicated that sequencing was incomplete.

The V end loses 8 bases and the J end loses 5 bases, and a stretch of 15 bases separates them. Inclusive of the bounding cysteine and phenylalanine, the CDR3 is 13 residues long. Only the CDR3 part of the read is kept: 39 bases, read in frame from the first base. In the germline V gene (reference sequence), CDR1 corresponds to MNHEY and CDR2 to SMNVEV. As concerns this clone: Its antigen is still unknown. Base-call qualities are not available, and no considerably larger clone is one nucleotide away.

TCR CDR3 regions were amplified from genomic DNA by multiplex PCR using the deep immunoSEQ assay. Extracted genomic DNA from each cell subset was spread evenly across all wells of several immunoSEQ 96-well plates, with each plate serving as a replicate. For sorted subsets, around 200 ng genomic DNA, equal to 25,000 to 35,000 T cell genomes, was loaded into each replicate PCR. Purified libraries were measured with a Qubit 3.0 fluorometer, size-checked on a Bioanalyzer 2100, and measured again with the KAPA Library Quantification kit. Every immunoSEQ 96-well plate was sequenced on a dedicated single-read 150-cycle Illumina NextSeq 550 flow cell. For the original study's pipeline: Because only junctional sequences without quality scores were contained in the immunoSEQ output, filtering matching that applied to full-length reads could not be performed. To assign V/J genes and CDR3, sequences were annotated using PyIR, a Python wrapper for IgBLAST v1.9, with IMGT germline references. Reads with weak V/J assignments (E-value above 1e-6), missing CDR3, stop codons, out-of-frame junctions, or ambiguous translated residues were removed. V3J clonotypes were defined by identical inferred V gene, J gene, and CDR3 amino acid sequence. Percentage overlap between repertoires was computed as shared unique clonotypes divided by the size of the smaller repertoire. Three approaches were used to assess repertoire richness: RTK rarefaction, the Chao1 estimator, and Recon v2.1 estimates of unobserved clonotypes. Generation probabilities were computed with OLGA for all TCRbeta clonotypes obtained by the gDNA method from a handful of donors. TCRdb obtained this table from immuneACCESS and retained in-frame rearrangements with V and J assigned. These tables miss some clones; where compared with another copy, unresolved V genes account for less than half of the shortfall, and the remainder is unexplained. The V and J calls and clone size are taken from that table; D and trimming were inferred from the DNA. Recorded for this sample are about 580,000 clones; 95% to 98% of them occurred a single time. The ten top clones hold roughly 0.29% of the sample.

CD8 naive samples were CD45RO-negative cells positively selected for CCR7, giving a CD45RA+CCR7+ population that excluded TemRA cells. The donors were healthy, HIV-negative adults who had no recently reported acute infections or vaccinations. Every donor was a Caucasian adult living in Nashville, Tennessee, USA. Blood was obtained by leukapheresis, after which PBMCs were separated by Ficoll-Histopaque density gradient centrifugation and cryopreserved in liquid nitrogen vapor phase. Analytical flow cytometry was used to check the purity and quantity of each magnetically sorted T cell population. Each sorted fraction had its genomic DNA isolated and then quantified by UV absorbance on a Nanodrop 2000c.

The chain is encoded by TRBV27 joined to TRBJ1-2; the best D guess is TRBD1, with 5 bases matching. This clonotype was obtained from a man younger than 45 in good health. The material sequenced was naive CD8+ T cells sorted from blood. This sample's cell subset or site label indicates: CD45RA+CCR7+. DNA sequence: TGTGCCAGCCGCACGCTGGGGGAATATGGCTACACCTTC. This encodes CASRTLGEYGYTF.